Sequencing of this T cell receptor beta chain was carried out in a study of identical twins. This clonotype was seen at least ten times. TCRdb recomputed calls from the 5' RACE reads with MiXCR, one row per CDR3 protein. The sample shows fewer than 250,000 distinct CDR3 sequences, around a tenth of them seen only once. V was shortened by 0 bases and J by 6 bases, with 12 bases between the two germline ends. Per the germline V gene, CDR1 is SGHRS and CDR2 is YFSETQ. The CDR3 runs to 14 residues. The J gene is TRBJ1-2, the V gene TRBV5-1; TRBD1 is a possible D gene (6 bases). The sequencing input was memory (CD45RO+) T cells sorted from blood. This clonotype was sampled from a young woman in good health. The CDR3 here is CASSLDRAINGYTF. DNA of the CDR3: TGCGCCAGCAGCTTGGACAGGGCCATCAATGGCTACACCTTC.